A single TCR beta chain is shown here with its context. Its antigen is unknown. These data originate in a study of Tregs in tolerant kidney transplant recipients. Unstimulated regulatory T cells (CD4+CD25+CD127-), CD4+CD25- non-regulatory cells, CD4 and CD8 cells were FACS-sorted from thawed PBMCs. The assay was immunoSEQ multiplex PCR, and TCRdb's table has in-frame clones only and misses some. The repertoire has tens of thousands of clones, 80% to 85% of them found once; the top ten carry roughly 4.9%. Study-wide points: Few patients were studied, so findings need validation in larger groups.

Looked up from germline, CDR1 is SEHNR and CDR2 is FQNEAQ (reference sequence). Trimming left V 4 bases short and J 3 bases short, with 16 bases between. There are 15 residues in the CDR3. The TCR comes from a human donor in good health. The specimen sequenced was CD4+ T cells from blood. The J gene is TRBJ2-7, the V gene TRBV7-9, with D maybe TRBD2 (6 bases). The CDR3 DNA reads TGTGCCAGCAGCTCGTCGACTAGTAGGATCTACGAGCAGTACTTC. It yields the protein CASSSSTSRIYEQYF.